The source of this TCR beta chain is a study of cytomegalovirus exposure and HLA in healthy donors. Amplification used 60 Vbeta primers and 13 Jbeta primers. Sequenced by immunoSEQ multiplex PCR; TCRdb stores in-frame clones only, minus some. The sample yields over 150,000 clones, 75% seen once. This clone was detected a few times. The CDR3 contains 15 residues. Germline V lookup: CDR1 SGDLS, CDR2 YYNGEE. V lost 4 bases and J lost 4; bases outside the gene matches: 10. The chain recombines TRBV9 with TRBJ2-7; TRBD1 matches 8 bases. Material for sequencing was PBMCs. The source of this sequence is a male donor in good health and CMV-seronegative. CDR3 sequence reads: CASSRDPTGDYEQYF. In DNA form, the CDR3 reads TGTGCCAGCAGCAGAGACCCGACAGGGGATTACGAGCAGTACTTC.